These 29 T cell receptor beta chains were sequenced from one sample in a study of CD8+ T cells in alopecia areata. cDNA serving as the sequencing template came from extracted, reverse transcribed RNA. Generated by immunoSEQ multiplex PCR, the TCRdb table keeps only in-frame clones and is missing some. The sample lists fewer than 150,000 clones; less than 60% were seen once. Specified treatment: oral pan-JAK inhibitor, 5-10 mg twice daily. The input for sequencing was CD4+ T cells sorted from blood, taken at week 24, from a patient treated with tofacitinib. The receptors were gathered from a human donor with alopecia areata.

This rearrangement joins TRBV15 to TRBJ2-5; no definite D call. Trimming removed 4 bases at V and 5 bases at J, with 17 bases between. Germline V CDR1 and CDR2: LNHNV, YYDKDF (reference sequence). This CDR3 comprises 15 residues. The CDR3 loop reads CATSTGSRNGETQYF. The CDR3 DNA reads as TGTGCCACCAGCACTGGCAGCCGCAATGGGGAGACCCAGTACTTC.

This clone was seen a few times. This sequence joins TRBV19 and TRBJ2-2; D possibly corresponds to TRBD1 (6 bases). This CDR3 contains 15 residues. V lost 7 bases, J lost 4 bases, and 16 bases lay in between. The germline V gene encodes CDR1 LNHDA and CDR2 SQIVND (reference sequence). Written as DNA, the CDR3 is TGTGCCAGTACCCCGAGACAGGCTCTCACCGGGGAGCTGTTTTTT. This sequence encodes CASTPRQALTGELFF.

The chain combines TRBV7-9 with TRBJ1-6, with TRBD1 matching 7 bases. The germline gives CDR1 SEHNR, CDR2 FQNEAQ (reference sequence). V shed 1 base and J 3 bases; nucleotides not matched to a gene: 3. The CDR3 is 16 residues long. CDR3 DNA: TGTGCCAGCAGCTTAGGTCGACAGGGCTATAATTCACCCCTCCACTTT. Translation gives CASSLGRQGYNSPLHF.

This clone showed up just once. The chain links TRBV12-5 to TRBJ1-5, with 9 bases aligning to TRBD1. CDR1 is LGHNT and CDR2 is FRNRAP in the germline V gene. The CDR3 has 13 amino acids. V lost 5 bases and J lost 9; bases outside the gene matches: 5. CDR3 protein: CASGQTGGLPQHF. The CDR3 DNA reads as TGTGCTAGTGGTCAAACAGGGGGCCTGCCCCAGCATTTT. The whole variable domain, filled in from reference TRBV12-5 and TRBJ1-5, reads DARVTQTPRHKVTEMGQEVTMRCQPILGHNTVFWYRQTMMQGLELLAYFRNRAPLDDSGMPKDRFSAEMPDATLATLKIQPSEPRDSAVYFCASGQTGGLPQHFGDGTRLSIL.

J is TRBJ1-5 and V is TRBV6-5; 8 bases agree with TRBD1. The CDR3 covers 15 residues. Germline V CDR1 and CDR2: MNHEY, SVGAGI. Trimming at V came to 6 bases and at J to 3 bases, leaving 7 bases not matched to a gene. CDR3 loop: CASSRGQGLNQPQHF. CDR3 nucleotides: TGTGCCAGCAGCCGTGGACAGGGACTCAATCAGCCCCAGCATTTT.

The chain links TRBV5-6 to TRBJ2-5, with 7 positions matching TRBD1. The junction had 5 bases not matched to a gene; V was cut back by 1 base and J by 5 bases. Germline V gives CDR1 SGHDT, CDR2 YYEEEE. The CDR3 has 14 residues. CDR3 bases: TGTGCCAGCAGCTTGTTGACAGGGTCTGAGACCCAGTACTTC. It yields the protein CASSLLTGSETQYF.

The chain is built from TRBV6-5 and TRBJ1-6; the match to TRBD1 covers 7 bases. Germline assignment: CDR1 MNHEY and CDR2 SVGAGI. The CDR3 runs to 14 residues. Trimming cost V 6 bases and J 9 bases; bases outside gene matches: 8. The CDR3: CASSPTGKGSPLHF. CDR3 coding DNA: TGTGCCAGCAGCCCGACAGGGAAGGGTTCACCCCTCCACTTT.

The chain's CDR3 is CASSSTTYNSPLHF. CDR3 DNA sequence: TGTGCCAGCAGCTCGACTACTTATAATTCACCCCTCCACTTT. V and J are TRBV7-2 and TRBJ1-6; no firm D call. With 4 bases removed from V and 4 bases from J, the gap between germline ends came to 8 bases. Germline V gene sequence: CDR1 SGHTA, CDR2 FQGNSA. The CDR3 is 14 residues long. Full variable domain (missing parts from reference TRBV7-2 and TRBJ1-6): GAGVSQSPSNKVTEKGKDVELRCDPISGHTALYWYRQSLGQGLEFLIYFQGNSAPDKSGLPSDRFSAERTGGSVSTLTIQRTQQEDSAVYLCASSSTTYNSPLHFGNGTRLTVT.

The chain combines TRBV7-9 with TRBJ2-5; D is perhaps TRBD2 (6 bases). The ends were cut back, 6 bases at V and 2 bases at J, with 16 bases in the middle. This CDR3 contains 15 residues. Germline V gives CDR1 SEHNR, CDR2 FQNEAQ (reference sequence). CDR3 region: CASSLSAGKQETQYF. In nucleotides, the CDR3 is TGTGCCAGCAGTCTCTCCGCGGGGAAACAAGAGACCCAGTACTTC.

The chain has TRBV5-1 and TRBJ1-1; TRBD1 is a possible D gene (5 bases). Germline V CDR1 and CDR2: SGHRS, YFSETQ. The V gene lost 4 bases and the J gene lost 1 base, with 8 bases spanning the gap. The CDR3 is made up of 13 amino acids. DNA for the CDR3: TGCGCCAGCAGCCCAGGACAGAACACTGAAGCTTTCTTT. Translating gives CASSPGQNTEAFF.

The V call is TRBV9, the J call TRBJ1-2, with TRBD1 as a possible D gene (5 bases). This CDR3 region has 15 residues. V lost 3 bases to trimming and J lost 6 bases, with 18 bases between them. CDR1 is SGDLS, CDR2 YYNGEE, per germline. The CDR3 bases are TGTGCCAGCAGCGGGGGCGCGAGGGGCGCGGATGGCTACACCTTC. This translates into CASSGGARGADGYTF.

DNA of the CDR3: TGCGCCAGCAGCTCCGGGACGGCGAACACCGGGGAGCTGTTTTTT. This gives the protein CASSSGTANTGELFF. This chain uses TRBV5-1 with TRBJ2-2; D is tentatively TRBD1 or TRBD2 (5 bases each). The CDR3 totals 15 residues. Trimming pared 3 bases from V and 0 bases from J, leaving 9 bases between. CDR1 and CDR2 from the germline V gene are SGHRS and YFSETQ.

V gene TRBV5-1 combines with J gene TRBJ2-6, with D unclear. This CDR3 is built from 16 residues. Germline V gene sequence: CDR1 SGHRS, CDR2 YFSETQ. V lost 2 bases, J lost 0 bases, and 9 bases lay in between. The CDR3 sequence: CASSLSHDSGANVLTF. The CDR3 nucleotides read TGCGCCAGCAGCTTAAGCCATGACTCTGGGGCCAACGTCCTGACTTTC.

The genes are TRBV11-2 and TRBJ2-5; D uncertain. Germline-derived CDR1 and CDR2 are SGHAT and FQNNGV. V lost 5 bases and J 5 bases, leaving 12 bases between the germline ends. The CDR3 totals 13 residues. Here the CDR3 reads CASSPTIGETQYF. In nucleotides, the CDR3 is TGTGCCAGCAGCCCGACCATTGGTGAGACCCAGTACTTC.

V gene TRBV29-1 combines with J gene TRBJ2-5; D unresolved. V was trimmed by 4 bases and J by 5 bases, leaving 14 bases between them. Germline CDR1 and CDR2: SQVTM and ANQGSEA. The CDR3 contains 13 residues. CDR3 in amino acids: CSVVLHHGETQYF. The CDR3, as DNA: TGCAGCGTTGTTCTGCATCATGGGGAGACCCAGTACTTC.

The chain recombines TRBV4-2 with TRBJ2-2; the D gene could be TRBD1 or TRBD2 (5 bases each). The CDR3 contains 16 residues. CDR1 and CDR2 from the germline V gene are LGHNA and YNFKEQ. Trimming pared 4 bases from V and 1 base from J, leaving 13 bases between. CDR3 coding DNA: TGTGCCAGCAGCCCAGAGGGACGGCGGAACACCGGGGAGCTGTTTTTT. Translated, it gives CASSPEGRRNTGELFF.

J is TRBJ1-5 and V is TRBV5-1; 7 positions agree with TRBD1. This CDR3 has 14 residues. Germline-derived CDR1 and CDR2 are SGHRS and YFSETQ. V lost 1 base, J lost 5 bases, and 3 bases stayed unmatched. CDR3 DNA sequence: TGCGCCAGCAGCTTGCGTCAGGGGGATCAGCCCCAGCATTTT. It yields the protein CASSLRQGDQPQHF.

The chain is built from TRBV27 and TRBJ1-3; D gene ambiguous. From germline, CDR1 is MNHEY and CDR2 SMNVEV (reference sequence). CDR3 length: 14 amino acids. Trimming removed 5 bases from V and 0 bases from J, with 8 bases in between. The CDR3 loop reads CASSPATSGNTIYF. The CDR3 DNA follows: TGTGCCAGCAGTCCGGCGACCTCTGGAAACACCATATATTTT.

The gene calls are TRBV30 and TRBJ1-6; D is possibly TRBD1 (5 bases). Trimming left V 1 base short and J 10 bases short, with 11 bases between. Germline CDR1 and CDR2: GTSNPN and SVGIG (reference sequence). This CDR3 region has 13 residues. Here the CDR3 reads CAWSAGFDSPLHF. The CDR3 DNA is TGTGCCTGGAGTGCAGGGTTCGACTCACCCCTCCACTTT.

This clone has just one count. The rearrangement uses TRBV7-9 and TRBJ1-6, with TRBD1 as a possible D gene (6 bases). Germline V gene sequence: CDR1 SEHNR, CDR2 FQNEAQ (reference sequence). Trimming cost V 3 bases and J 7 bases, with 10 bases left between them. This CDR3 region has 14 residues. The CDR3 spells CASSFGQGNSPLHF. The CDR3 DNA reads TGTGCCAGCAGCTTCGGCCAGGGGAATTCACCCCTCCACTTT.

This clone was seen a handful of times. This chain links TRBV7-2 with TRBJ2-7, with 9 bases identical to TRBD1. This CDR3 has 16 amino acids. The V and J ends lost 0 bases and 3 bases, in that order; junction bases with no gene match: 6. Germline CDR1 and CDR2: SGHTA and FQGNSA. CDR3 loop: CASSLAGGTGIYEQYF. CDR3 in DNA: TGTGCCAGCAGCTTAGCTGGAGGGACAGGGATCTACGAGCAGTACTTC.

This clone occurred a few times. The chain links TRBV30 to TRBJ1-6; D is uncertain. This CDR3 spans 15 amino acids. V dropped 0 bases and J dropped 0 bases, with 6 bases sitting between them. The germline gives CDR1 GTSNPN, CDR2 SVGIG (reference sequence). CDR3 nucleotides: TGTGCCTGGAGTGTCCTCCCCTCCTATAATTCACCCCTCCACTTT. It specifies CAWSVLPSYNSPLHF.

The chain is built from TRBV5-6 and TRBJ2-6, with no clear D. V lost 0 bases, J lost 13 bases, and 11 bases lay in between. Germline V CDR1 and CDR2: SGHDT, YYEEEE. The CDR3 is 13 amino acids. The DNA of the CDR3 is TGTGCCAGCAGCTTGGGACACCCCTTGGTCCTGACTTTC. Residues: CASSLGHPLVLTF.

The chain uses TRBV7-9 and TRBJ2-3; no clear D gene. V gave up 3 bases and J gave up 0 bases, with 10 bases separating them. The germline gives CDR1 SEHNR, CDR2 FQNEAQ (reference sequence). The length of the CDR3 is 15 residues. CDR3 amino acids: CASSLGSPSTDTQYF. The CDR3 coding sequence is TGTGCCAGCAGCTTGGGGTCTCCAAGCACAGATACGCAGTATTTT.

In its sample, this clone was seen a few times. The DNA of the CDR3 is TGTGCCAGCAGCTTAAAACTTGGGCGCCCCCGGGAGCTGTTTTTT. Amino acid sequence: CASSLKLGRPRELFF. The genes are TRBV11-2 and TRBJ2-2; D gene uncertain. The CDR3 spans 15 residues. Trimming took 2 bases from V and 9 from J, leaving 16 bases between them. The germline gives CDR1 SGHAT, CDR2 FQNNGV.

The V gene is TRBV7-2, the J gene TRBJ1-2; D may be TRBD1 (5 bases). The CDR3 length is 15 residues. V was shortened by 0 bases and J by 2 bases, with 10 bases between the two germline ends. CDR1 is SGHTA, CDR2 FQGNSA, per germline. CDR3 protein: CASSLAGGLNYGYTF. CDR3 nucleotides: TGTGCCAGCAGCTTAGCGGGGGGTTTAAACTATGGCTACACCTTC.

The gene calls are TRBV4-2 and TRBJ2-7; D remains ambiguous. The germline V gene encodes CDR1 LGHNA and CDR2 YNFKEQ. Trimming shortened V by 0 bases and J by 3 bases, and 6 bases separated the two germline ends. The CDR3 covers 13 residues. The CDR3 sequence: CASSQEGIYEQYF. In DNA, the CDR3 is TGTGCCAGCAGCCAAGAAGGGATCTACGAGCAGTACTTC.

The V and J genes are TRBV6-1 and TRBJ1-4, with D possibly being TRBD1 (6 bases). Between the trimmed V and J ends, which lost 4 bases and 1 base, there was a span of 13 bases. This CDR3 has 16 amino acids. The germline V gene encodes CDR1 MNHNS and CDR2 SASEGT. CDR3 coding DNA: TGTGCCAGCAGTGCTCTAAGGGGGGGAACTAATGAAAAACTGTTTTTT. It specifies CASSALRGGTNEKLFF.

CDR3 residues: CASSASLGGNTIYF. The CDR3 coding sequence is TGTGCCAGCAGCGCCTCTTTGGGGGGAAACACCATATATTTT. The gene calls are TRBV2 and TRBJ1-3; unclear D gene. V shed 6 bases and J shed 4 bases, with 13 bases lying between them. CDR1 and CDR2 from the germline V gene are SNHLY and FYNNEI. The CDR3 covers 14 residues.